In this sample, the clone carrying this T cell receptor beta chain turned up once. This entry comes from a study of blood T cell repertoires in COVID-19. For the study at large: Collection of acute and convalescent COVID-19 samples took place in the United States, Italy and Spain. The analysed material was cDNA or gDNA that came from T cells, B-cell-depleted T cells, or PBMCs.

J gave up 6 bases and V 10 bases, and 10 bases lay outside the gene matches. The germline gives CDR1 MNHNY, CDR2 SVGAGI (reference sequence). The CDR3 is 14 amino acids. In the original analysis: Estimation of nucleated cell counts was performed using reference gene primer amplification. Sequencing used immunoSEQ multiplex PCR; TCRdb keeps in-frame clones, though not all of them. V and J calls and clone size are given by that table; D and trimming were obtained from the DNA. The table has approximately 200,000 clones, around 85% seen once. This chain uses TRBV6-6 with TRBJ2-1; 9 bases align to TRBD1. This TCR was sampled from a man aged 25-40 years with acute or convalescent COVID-19. Material: peripheral blood. In DNA form, the CDR3 reads TGTGCCACCAAATCCGGGACAGGGATCAATGAGCAGTTCTTC. Protein sequence: CATKSGTGINEQFF.